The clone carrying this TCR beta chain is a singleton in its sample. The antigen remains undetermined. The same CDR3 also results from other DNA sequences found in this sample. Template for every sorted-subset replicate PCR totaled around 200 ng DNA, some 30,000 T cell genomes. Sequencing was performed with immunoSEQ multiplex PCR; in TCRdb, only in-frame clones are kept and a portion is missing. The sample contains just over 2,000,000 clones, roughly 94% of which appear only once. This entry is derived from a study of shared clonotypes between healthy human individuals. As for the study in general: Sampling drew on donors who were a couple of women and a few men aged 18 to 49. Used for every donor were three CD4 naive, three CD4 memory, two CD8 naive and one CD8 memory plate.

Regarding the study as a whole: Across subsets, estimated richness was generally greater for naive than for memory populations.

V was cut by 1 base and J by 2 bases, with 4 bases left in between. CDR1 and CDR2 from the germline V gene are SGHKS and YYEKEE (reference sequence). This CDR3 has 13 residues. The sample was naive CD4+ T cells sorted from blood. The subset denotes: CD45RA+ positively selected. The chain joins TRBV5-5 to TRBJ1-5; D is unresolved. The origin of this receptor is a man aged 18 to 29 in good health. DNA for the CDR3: TGTGCCAGCAGCTTGCTCGGCAATCAGCCCCAGCATTTT. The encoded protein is CASSLLGNQPQHF.